Listed here are 24 T cell receptor beta chains from one sample, sequenced in a study of T cells in Graves' hyperthyroidism and ophthalmopathy (dated by TCRdb to 2018 to 2020). Library prep was done by multiplex PCR. The instrument given in TCRdb is Illumina HiSeq 2000. The TCR beta CDR3 regions were amplified from the RNA transcripts. For the first round of RT-PCR on the TCR CDR3, the HTBI primer set was used together with the Qiagen OneStep RT-PCR kit. Through fastp at Q25 and MiXCR, TCRdb rebuilt clones from the public reads, retaining in-frame beta chains. Every entry covers one CDR3 protein and lists the most common genes and DNA from its rows. A total of about half a million distinct CDR3 sequences appear in this sample, about 16% of them only once. The ten largest make up 25% to 35% of the sample. The sequenced sample consisted of blood. These receptors were collected from a woman aged 30 to 39 with Graves' ophthalmopathy.

The chain has TRBV27 and TRBJ2-1, with TRBD2 identical over 15 bases. J lost 9 bases, V lost 7 bases, and 7 bases had no gene match. The CDR3 length is 15 residues. CDR1 and CDR2 from the germline V gene are MNHEY and SMNVEV (reference sequence). The CDR3 coding sequence is TGTGCCAGCACCGGACTAGCGGGAGGGAGGGGTGAGCAGTTCTTC. Translated: CASTGLAGGRGEQFF.

The rearrangement links TRBV27 to TRBJ1-6, with D maybe TRBD1 (6 bases). The V gene lost 1 base and the J gene lost 7 bases, with 11 bases spanning the gap. This CDR3 has 15 residues. CDR1 is MNHEY, CDR2 SMNVEV, per germline (reference sequence). The CDR3 sequence is CASSLLQGKNSPLHF. CDR3 sequence (DNA): TGTGCCAGCAGTTTATTGCAGGGGAAAAATTCACCCCTCCACTTT.

The chain is built from TRBV13 and TRBJ2-7; a possible D gene is TRBD1 (5 bases). Germline lookup yields CDR1 PRHDT and CDR2 FYEKMQ (reference sequence). The CDR3 totals 12 residues. Trimming removed 7 bases at V and 4 bases at J, with 11 bases between. The CDR3 loop is CASNSQGYEQYF. For the CDR3, the DNA is TGTGCCAGCAACTCCCAGGGTTACGAGCAGTACTTC.

The V gene is TRBV2, the J gene TRBJ1-2; TRBD1 is a possible D gene (5 bases). The CDR3 totals 15 residues. V was trimmed by 6 bases and J by 3 bases, leaving 17 bases between them. From germline, CDR1 is SNHLY and CDR2 FYNNEI. The CDR3 DNA is TGTGCCAGCAGGCCAGGTGCTGGGGGATACTATGGCTACACCTTC. Translation gives CASRPGAGGYYGYTF.

This clonotype was seen only a few times. J is TRBJ1-2 and V is TRBV11-2, with 7 bases aligning to TRBD1. This CDR3 has 14 residues. V shed 5 bases, J shed 5 bases, and the junction held 8 bases outside the gene matches. Germline CDR1 reads SGHAT; CDR2 reads FQNNGV. CDR3 region: CASSPRTGRYGYTF. DNA for the CDR3: TGTGCCAGCAGCCCGAGGACAGGCCGATATGGCTACACCTTC.

J is TRBJ1-1 and V is TRBV9; TRBD1 matches at 7 bases. The germline gives CDR1 SGDLS, CDR2 YYNGEE. The CDR3 has 14 residues. V dropped 9 bases and J dropped 3; count of bases not matched to a gene: 11. DNA of the CDR3: TGTGCCAACAGTGAGACAGGGTTGCACACTGAAGCTTTCTTT. Translating gives CANSETGLHTEAFF. Based on the CDR3 plus reference TRBV9 and TRBJ1-1, the full variable domain is DSGVTQTPKHLITATGQRVTLRCSPRSGDLSVYWYQQSLDQGLQFLIQYYNGEERAKGNILERFSAQQFPDLHSELNLSSLELGDSALYFCANSETGLHTEAFFGQGTRLTVV.

This clonotype was seen repeatedly, ten times or more. The V call is TRBV18, the J call TRBJ1-5; 7 bases match TRBD1. Trimming took 4 bases from V and 4 from J; bases not matched to a gene: 1. The length of the CDR3 is 13 residues. Per the germline V gene, CDR1 is KGHSH and CDR2 is LQKENI. CDR3 amino acids: CASSRQGNQPQHF. The CDR3 bases are TGTGCCAGCTCACGACAGGGAAATCAGCCCCAGCATTTT.

This clonotype turned up a few times. This sequence joins TRBV5-1 and TRBJ2-6, with TRBD2 matching 14 bases. CDR1 and CDR2 from the germline V gene are SGHRS and YFSETQ. Trimming cost V 4 bases and J 0 bases; bases outside gene matches: 6. The CDR3 contains 19 residues. The CDR3 DNA follows: TGCGCCAGCAGCGAGGGACTAGCGGGGGCCTTCTCTGGGGCCAACGTCCTGACTTTC. Amino acids: CASSEGLAGAFSGANVLTF.

This clonotype was counted many times. The V call is TRBV18, the J call TRBJ1-1; D unclear. Germline V lookup: CDR1 KGHSH, CDR2 LQKENI. This CDR3 contains 14 residues. With 6 bases removed from V and 1 base from J, the gap between germline ends came to 12 bases. This chain's CDR3 is CASSQEAGNTEAFF. The CDR3 region has the DNA TGTGCCAGCTCGCAAGAAGCAGGGAACACTGAAGCTTTCTTT. Full variable domain (rest looked up from reference TRBV18 and TRBJ1-1): NAGVMQNPRHLVRRRGQEARLRCSPMKGHSHVYWYRQLPEEGLKFMVYLQKENIIDESGMPKERFSAEFPKEGPSILRIQQVVRGDSAAYFCASSQEAGNTEAFFGQGTRLTVV.

This clonotype turned up a few times. This sequence joins TRBV6-1 and TRBJ2-1, with 9 bases lining up with TRBD2. V lost 2 bases and J lost 10; bases outside the gene matches: 9. This CDR3 is 15 amino acids long. The V gene's germline CDR1 is MNHNS and CDR2 SASEGT. The CDR3 DNA sequence: TGTGCCAGCAGTGAATTGAGACTAGCGGACGGGGAGCAGTTCTTC. This translates into CASSELRLADGEQFF.

The chain uses TRBV18 and TRBJ2-6; TRBD1 aligns across 9 bases. The trim removed 4 bases at V and 0 bases at J, leaving 7 bases unmatched. Germline lookup yields CDR1 KGHSH and CDR2 LQKENI. The CDR3 is 18 residues long. CDR3 nucleotide sequence: TGTGCCAGCTCACTACCGGGACAGGGACTCTCTGGGGCCAACGTCCTGACTTTC. As protein: CASSLPGQGLSGANVLTF. The complete variable domain, with remaining parts taken from reference TRBV18 and TRBJ2-6, reads NAGVMQNPRHLVRRRGQEARLRCSPMKGHSHVYWYRQLPEEGLKFMVYLQKENIIDESGMPKERFSAEFPKEGPSILRIQQVVRGDSAAYFCASSLPGQGLSGANVLTFGAGSRLTVL.

A word on this clonotype: It may be a read error: a sequence one base away is much more abundant. The rearrangement joins TRBV15 to TRBJ1-2; 7 positions match TRBD1. Germline CDR1 LNHNV, CDR2 YYDKDF (reference sequence). This CDR3 region has 15 residues. The CDR3 bases are TGTGCCGCCAGCAGAGATCAGGGACAGCTATATGGCTACACCTTC. Encoded protein: CAASRDQGQLYGYTF.

Ten or more counts support this clonotype. This chain uses TRBV5-1 with TRBJ1-5, with 7 positions matching TRBD1. Trimming at V came to 3 bases and at J to 3 bases, leaving 6 bases not matched to a gene. CDR3 length equals 15 residues. In germline, CDR1 is SGHRS, CDR2 YFSETQ. The CDR3 nucleotides read TGCGCCAGCAGCTGGCAGGGGGGCGACAATCAGCCCCAGCATTTT. This translates into CASSWQGGDNQPQHF.

Concerning this clonotype itself: This CDR3 is missing its conserved last phenylalanine or tryptophan, likely due to a read error. CDR3 bases: TGTGCCAGCAGTTACACGGGGGCGGAAGAGGACACTGAAGCTTTCCTT. Its protein is CASSYTGAEEDTEAFL. The rearrangement uses TRBV6-5 and TRBJ1-1; perhaps TRBD1 as D (6 bases). Trimming removed 2 bases at V and 3 bases at J, with 16 bases between. CDR1 and CDR2 (germline): MNHEY, SVGAGI. This CDR3 comprises 16 residues.

There are many counts of this clonotype. The chain joins TRBV18 to TRBJ2-5, with a tentative D call TRBD2 (5 bases). The CDR3 spans 13 residues. V was cut by 8 bases and J by 3 bases, with 13 bases left in between. Germline V gene lookup returns CDR1 KGHSH and CDR2 LQKENI. The CDR3 is CASLRSGEETQYF. CDR3 nucleotides: TGTGCCAGCCTCCGGTCCGGGGAAGAGACCCAGTACTTC.

Concerning this clonotype: Germline and junction disagree at one end, which may indicate a read error. The chain employs TRBV18 and TRBJ2-7; maybe TRBD2 (6 bases). This CDR3 contains 15 residues. Germline lookup yields CDR1 KGHSH and CDR2 LQKENI. CDR3 DNA sequence: TGTGCCAGCTCACCACCCGACAGAAGCGGGCTCGAGCGGTACTTC. Translation: CASSPPDRSGLERYF.

This clonotype was seen repeatedly, ten times or more. V usage is TRBV5-6 and J usage is TRBJ1-2, with 10 bases matching TRBD1. The CDR3 spans 16 residues. V lost 7 bases and J lost 2; bases outside the gene matches: 11. Germline lookup yields CDR1 SGHDT and CDR2 YYEEEE. CDR3 residues: CASGPTGTGENYGYTF. The CDR3, as DNA: TGTGCCAGCGGACCGACCGGGACAGGGGAGAACTATGGCTACACCTTC.

The chain carries TRBV11-2 and TRBJ2-1, with D possibly matching TRBD2 (5 bases). V shed 6 bases and J shed 5 bases, with 11 bases lying between them. From germline, CDR1 is SGHAT and CDR2 FQNNGV. This CDR3 spans 13 amino acids. The CDR3: CASRIGVHNEQFF. The CDR3 DNA reads TGTGCCAGCAGGATCGGGGTACACAATGAGCAGTTCTTC. Combining the CDR3 with reference TRBV11-2 and TRBJ2-1 gives the whole variable domain EAGVAQSPRYKIIEKRQSVAFWCNPISGHATLYWYQQILGQGPKLLIQFQNNGVVDDSQLPKDRFSAERLKGVDSTLKIQPAKLEDSAVYLCASRIGVHNEQFFGPGTRLTVL.

This clonotype has at least ten counts. This sequence joins TRBV7-2 and TRBJ2-2; D might be TRBD2 (7 bases). Trimming cost V 0 bases and J 6 bases, with 11 bases left between them. CDR3 length: 15 amino acids. Germline CDR1 reads SGHTA; CDR2 reads FQGNSA. The CDR3 DNA reads TGTGCCAGCAGCTTAGCGCAGGGGAGGGCCGGGGAGCTGTTTTTT. Amino acid sequence: CASSLAQGRAGELFF. The full variable domain, rest sourced from reference TRBV7-2 and TRBJ2-2, is GAGVSQSPSNKVTEKGKDVELRCDPISGHTALYWYRQSLGQGLEFLIYFQGNSAPDKSGLPSDRFSAERTGGSVSTLTIQRTQQEDSAVYLCASSLAQGRAGELFFGEGSRLTVL.

The sample holds many counts of this clonotype. This chain connects TRBV7-2 to TRBJ1-2, with D unresolved. With 5 bases removed from V and 4 bases from J, the gap between germline ends came to 11 bases. The CDR3 runs to 13 residues. Germline loops: CDR1 SGHTA, CDR2 FQGNSA. The CDR3 sequence: CASSPGRLYGYTF. In DNA, the CDR3 is TGTGCCAGCAGCCCGGGCCGACTCTATGGCTACACCTTC. Filled out from reference TRBV7-2 and TRBJ1-2, the complete variable domain reads GAGVSQSPSNKVTEKGKDVELRCDPISGHTALYWYRQSLGQGLEFLIYFQGNSAPDKSGLPSDRFSAERTGGSVSTLTIQRTQQEDSAVYLCASSPGRLYGYTFGSGTRLTVV.

This clonotype was recorded at least ten times. The chain carries TRBV4-2 and TRBJ2-5; D not resolved. Trimming took 1 base from V and 1 from J, leaving 10 bases between them. The germline CDR1 and CDR2 sequences are LGHNA and YNFKEQ. This CDR3 region has 15 residues. The CDR3 is CASSQAEGIQETQYF. For the CDR3, the DNA is TGTGCCAGCAGCCAAGCGGAAGGGATCCAAGAGACCCAGTACTTC.

This clonotype was recorded many times. V gene TRBV7-8 combines with J gene TRBJ2-1; unclear D gene. Per germline, CDR1 SGHVS and CDR2 FQNEAQ. The CDR3 is 11 residues long. Between the trimmed V and J ends, which lost 2 bases and 7 bases, there was a span of 3 bases. CDR3 loop: CASSLKNEQFF. Written as DNA, the CDR3 is TGTGCCAGCAGCTTAAAGAATGAGCAGTTCTTC.

This clonotype was found many times. This chain connects TRBV2 to TRBJ2-5, with a tentative D call TRBD1 (6 bases). This CDR3 spans 15 amino acids. Trimming removed 4 bases at V and 3 bases at J, with 15 bases between. The germline V gene encodes CDR1 SNHLY and CDR2 FYNNEI. CDR3 loop: CASSVTGSGEETQYF. The CDR3 DNA reads as TGTGCCAGCAGTGTTACAGGGAGTGGGGAAGAGACCCAGTACTTC.

This clonotype was counted many times. The chain employs TRBV18 and TRBJ1-4; TRBD1 matches at 8 bases. Losses at the gene ends were 1 base for V and 5 bases for J; bases not matched to a gene: 3. This CDR3 is 15 amino acids long. Germline CDR1 KGHSH, CDR2 LQKENI. CDR3 residues: CASSPLQGGNEKLFF. The CDR3, as DNA: TGTGCCAGCTCACCACTACAGGGGGGAAATGAAAAACTGTTTTTT.